This record concerns one T cell receptor (beta chain) sequence. This sample was included in a study of patients and donors after allogeneic stem cell transplantation. TCRdb passed the RT-PCR reads through MiXCR, listing each CDR3 protein once. Of roughly 940,000 distinct CDR3 sequences detected, about a sixth appear once; the ten largest clones hold 5% to 6.5%. Germline CDR1 DFQATT, CDR2 SNEGSKA (reference sequence). V shed 5 bases and J 6 bases; nucleotides not matched to a gene: 11. This CDR3 comprises 14 residues. The TCR was taken from a human donor who was either an allogeneic HSCT recipient or a stem cell or donor lymphocyte infusion donor (not recorded which). It is not recorded whose cells these are; they may come from a transplant donor. The chain recombines TRBV20-1 with TRBJ2-7, with 9 positions matching TRBD1. Input material: blood, either unsorted or a sorted T cell fraction (not recorded which). The DNA for the CDR3 is TGCAGTGCTCAACCCGGGACAGGGTCATTCGAGCAGTACTTC. Its translation: CSAQPGTGSFEQYF.